This T cell receptor (beta chain) was observed in a study of T cells in Graves' hyperthyroidism and ophthalmopathy (dated by TCRdb to about 2019). Turning to the overall study: A discovery cohort of about a hundred patients, about 43 with Graves' ophthalmopathy and more than 55 with stable Graves' hyperthyroidism, was used to find distinguishing TCR V-J signatures. Prospective prediction of ophthalmopathy was tested in an independent validation cohort of 18 to 20 hyperthyroidism patients and 17 patients who later progressed to ophthalmopathy. The 85 to 100 discovery patients were randomly split 7:3 into training and test sets. In addition, the study compared T-cell repertoires in thyroid tissue and in blood from several Graves' hyperthyroidism patients. After blood sampling, hyperthyroidism patients were treated with methimazole at a starting dose of 30 mg daily, and ophthalmopathy patients were treated with high-dose intravenous methylprednisolone. TCR Vbeta CDR3 sequencing of 130 to 150 peripheral blood samples (under 45 ophthalmopathy, approximately 80 hyperthyroidism and roughly 17 progressor patients) is reported in the paper. The investigation overall reported the following: Most expanded thyroid clonotypes (frequency above 0.001) were also detected in blood, a finding suggesting that blood repertoires may reflect thyroid immune responses. No statistical method was used to fix the sample size in advance, and group allocation was not hidden from the investigators. In cross-validation, a model built on a 13 V-J signature told ophthalmopathy apart from stable hyperthyroidism with 87.88% sensitivity and about 81% specificity, and in testing the same model reached 80%/75%. In validation, the model predicted progression to ophthalmopathy with approximately 71% sensitivity and around 72% specificity, a median of approximately 6.7 months before onset.

A patient counted as having stable Graves' hyperthyroidism if no progression to ophthalmopathy occurred over 18 months of follow-up. Hyperthyroidism patients were newly diagnosed, with disease duration under 2 months, and aged 18 to 65 years. Exclusion was applied to patients with uncontrolled infections, other autoimmune diseases, pregnancy or lactation. Clinical symptoms, serum thyroxine and TRAb, thyroid ultrasound, and orbital computed tomography formed the basis for the diagnoses. Trizol reagent was used to extract total RNA, and RNA quality was then checked on an Agilent 2100 Bioanalyzer. Amplification of TCR beta CDR3 regions was carried out from RNA transcripts. The TCR CDR3 was subjected to a first round of RT-PCR using the HTBI primer set and the Qiagen OneStep RT-PCR kit. A second multiplex PCR round built the libraries, followed by size selection and purification. Sequencing of the libraries was done on an Illumina HiSeq2000 using paired-end 100 bp reads. For the original study's pipeline: Raw data were processed with SOAPnuke, discarding reads with adapters, uncalled bases, mean Phred below 15, or no exact constant-primer or identifier match. High-quality paired reads were merged with COPE v1.2.5, and unique nucleotide sequences were defined as clonotypes. MiTCR v1.1 was used to align the clonotypes against IMGT TRBV, TRBD and TRBJ reference segments. The analysis included only V-J combinations with a frequency above 0.0001, which together covered roughly 99% of the repertoires. The TCS score was defined as F50 (clonal expansion) divided by E x V (chaos), with BLOSUM62-based TCRdist calculated between CDR3 peptides within each V-J. Welch's t-statistics and random forest reduced 450 to 600 V-J features to about 13, which were used in a naive Bayes classifier (R e1071). TCRdb reprocessing: public reads trimmed at Q25 with fastp, clones called with MiXCR, in-frame beta chains kept. Entries that share a CDR3 protein sequence are merged under the most common genes and DNA. V and J calls and clone size were set by TCRdb, not the authors. Recorded for this sample are roughly 580,000 distinct CDR3 sequences; under 60% of them occurred a single time. About 8.2% of the sample is held by the ten biggest clonotypes.

In its sample, this clonotype was seen many times. Its recognized antigen is unknown. Base qualities were left out, and no much larger clone turns up one base away. The receptor was derived from a woman between 18 and 30 years old with Graves' hyperthyroidism. Donor details come from another sample of the same person, matched by shared clones. The sample comprised peripheral blood or thyroid tissue (not recorded which).

CDR3 sequence: CATSDARGKLFF. The DNA sequence follows: TGTGCCACCAGTGATGCCAGGGGGAAGCTGTTTTTT. This receptor chain uses TRBV24-1 and TRBJ2-2; 7 bases in the middle match TRBD1. The CDR3 holds 12 amino acids from the cysteine to the phenylalanine. Of the read, only the CDR3 DNA is kept; its 36 bases are in frame from base 1. Germline trimming amounts to 3 bases on V and 12 bases on J, with 3 as the count of junction bases outside the gene matches. Via the germline V gene, CDR1 is KGHDR and CDR2 SFDVKD.